Presented here are 5 T cell receptor beta chains from one specimen sequenced in a study of response to subunit inactivated influenza vaccine. TCRdb reprocessed the RT-PCR reads with MiXCR, giving one entry per CDR3 protein. In the table there are approximately 170,000 distinct CDR3 sequences, approximately 15% of which are singletons. The input for sequencing was CD8+ T cells sorted from PBMCs, taken roughly 5 days after vaccination. Source of these receptors: a man aged 50-59 years who received an inactivated influenza vaccine.

This clonotype was counted between two and nine times. The rearrangement links TRBV6-5 to TRBJ2-7; D may match TRBD1 or TRBD2 (7 bases each). Per germline, CDR1 MNHEY and CDR2 SVGAGI. The CDR3 runs to 15 residues. V was trimmed by 3 bases and J by 3 bases, leaving 15 bases between them. In nucleotides, the CDR3 is TGTGCCAGCAGTTATAGGGCAGGGGGGGACTACGAGCAGTACTTC. It translates to CASSYRAGGDYEQYF.

This clonotype was seen ten or more times. The rearrangement joins TRBV20-1 to TRBJ1-2; D is unresolved. Germline V gene sequence: CDR1 DFQATT, CDR2 SNEGSKA (reference sequence). The CDR3 length is 13 residues. Trimming removed 4 bases at V and 2 bases at J, with 11 bases between. CDR3 in amino acids: CSAKPPENYGYTF. As DNA, the CDR3 is TGCAGTGCTAAGCCTCCGGAGAACTATGGCTACACCTTC.

The chain links TRBV14 to TRBJ2-7; D unclear. CDR1 and CDR2 (germline): SGHDN, FVKESK. CDR3 length equals 16 residues. Between the trimmed V and J ends, which lost 4 bases and 2 bases, there was a span of 18 bases. The CDR3 DNA reads as TGTGCCAGCAGCCTCCAAGGGATCGGAATTACCTACGAGCAGTACTTC. Translating gives CASSLQGIGITYEQYF.

This clonotype has ten or more counts. V usage is TRBV11-3 and J usage is TRBJ2-1; D not resolved. Germline V gives CDR1 SGHNT, CDR2 YENEEA. The CDR3 has 13 residues. Trimming left V 1 base short and J 3 bases short, with 4 bases between. CDR3 protein: CASSLGFYNEQFF. The DNA of the CDR3 is TGTGCCAGCAGCTTAGGCTTCTACAATGAGCAGTTCTTC.

This clonotype turned up a few times. This chain connects TRBV12-3 or TRBV12-4 to TRBJ2-1; 9 positions agree with TRBD2. V was pared by 7 bases and J by 0 bases, with 7 bases of the junction left unmatched. There are 16 residues in the CDR3. CDR3 in amino acids: CASTLVAGDSYNEQFF. For the CDR3, the DNA is TGTGCCAGCACCCTGGTAGCGGGGGACTCCTACAATGAGCAGTTCTTC.